The 19 T cell receptor beta chains below come from one sample, sequenced in a study of cytotoxic CD8 clonotypes in ibrutinib-treated CLL. Method: immunoSEQ multiplex PCR; TCRdb's copy keeps in-frame clones and lacks some. The data show approximately 24,000 clones, around two thirds seen once. The source material was PBMCs, sampled at disease progression, from a patient treated with ibrutinib. These receptors were obtained from a human donor with chronic lymphocytic leukemia.

V usage is TRBV9 and J usage is TRBJ1-6; tentatively, D is TRBD1 (6 bases). CDR1 and CDR2 from the germline V gene are SGDLS and YYNGEE. The V end lost 3 bases, the J end lost 6 bases, and 10 bases lay between the germline ends. CDR3 length: 14 amino acids. The CDR3 spells CASSAGDINSPLHF. The CDR3 DNA reads TGTGCCAGCAGCGCCGGGGACATTAATTCACCCCTCCACTTT.

This clone has only a few counts. The chain couples TRBV6-1 to TRBJ2-7; tentatively, D is TRBD1 (6 bases). Per the germline V gene, CDR1 is MNHNS and CDR2 is SASEGT. The CDR3 runs to 15 residues. Trimming stripped 2 bases from V and 3 bases from J, with 14 bases between. The CDR3 nucleotides are TGTGCCAGCAGTGAAATCCAGGGACACCTCTACGAGCAGTACTTC. It is translated as CASSEIQGHLYEQYF.

This chain uses TRBV7-8 with TRBJ1-2, with D perhaps matching TRBD1 (5 bases). Germline assignment: CDR1 SGHVS and CDR2 FQNEAQ. V shed 4 bases and J shed 5 bases, with 14 bases lying between them. The CDR3 runs 14 residues. The DNA for the CDR3 is TGTGCCAGCAGCTCAAGGACAAGCGGGTATGGCTACACCTTC. This encodes CASSSRTSGYGYTF.

The chain joins TRBV2 to TRBJ1-1; no clear D. The CDR3 sequence is 15 residues long. Germline CDR1 SNHLY, CDR2 FYNNEI. Between the trimmed V and J ends, which lost 2 bases and 0 bases, there was a span of 10 bases. The chain's CDR3 is CASSELTAVNTEAFF. CDR3 in DNA: TGTGCCAGCAGTGAATTAACAGCCGTGAACACTGAAGCTTTCTTT.

The chain uses TRBV6-4 and TRBJ2-2, with D possibly being TRBD1 (5 bases). Germline V gives CDR1 MRHNA, CDR2 SNTAGT. The CDR3 is 14 amino acids. Trimming cost V 6 bases and J 3 bases, with 11 bases left between them. This chain's CDR3 is CASSETEYTGELFF. DNA of the CDR3: TGTGCCAGCAGCGAGACAGAGTACACCGGGGAGCTGTTTTTT.

The chain uses TRBV7-9 and TRBJ1-3, with D perhaps matching TRBD1 (5 bases). The CDR3 runs 16 residues. The ends were cut back, 5 bases at V and 0 bases at J, with 14 bases in the middle. From germline, CDR1 is SEHNR and CDR2 FQNEAQ (reference sequence). This chain's CDR3 is CASSLVTDLSGNTIYF. CDR3 DNA sequence: TGTGCCAGCAGCCTAGTGACAGACCTCTCTGGAAACACCATATATTTT.

This chain joins TRBV30 and TRBJ1-3, with D uncertain. The CDR3 is made up of 13 amino acids. In germline, CDR1 is GTSNPN, CDR2 SVGIG (reference sequence). V lost 4 bases to trimming and J lost 0 bases, with 7 bases between them. CDR3 loop: CAWMQLSGNTIYF. The CDR3 DNA is TGTGCCTGGATGCAGCTCTCTGGAAACACCATATATTTT.

CDR3 in amino acids: CASSFETSVTYEQYF. The DNA for the CDR3 is TGTGCCAGCAGCTTCGAGACTAGTGTAACCTACGAGCAGTACTTC. The chain has TRBV7-9 and TRBJ2-7; D possibly corresponds to TRBD2 (6 bases). Germline V CDR1 and CDR2: SEHNR, FQNEAQ (reference sequence). This CDR3 spans 15 amino acids. The germline V and J ends were trimmed by 3 bases and 2 bases, with 14 bases remaining between them. Based on the CDR3 plus reference TRBV7-9 and TRBJ2-7, the full variable domain is DTGVSQNPRHKITKRGQNVTFRCDPISEHNRLYWYRQTLGQGPEFLTYFQNEAQLEKSRLLSDRFSAERPKGSFSTLEIQRTEQGDSAMYLCASSFETSVTYEQYFGPGTRLTVT.

The chain couples TRBV6-5 to TRBJ1-5, with 10 bases lining up with TRBD1. Germline V gives CDR1 MNHEY, CDR2 SVGAGI. After removal of 0 bases from V and 9 bases from J, the junction contained 5 bases not matched to a gene. This CDR3 region has 15 residues. CDR3 sequence (DNA): TGTGCCAGCAGTTACTCGGGACAGGGGAAGGGGCCCCAGCATTTT. Translated: CASSYSGQGKGPQHF.

The rearrangement uses TRBV6-6 and TRBJ1-5; unclear D gene. Germline loops: CDR1 MNHNY, CDR2 SVGAGI (reference sequence). The CDR3 is 14 residues long. Trimming cost V 2 bases and J 6 bases, with 11 bases left between them. CDR3 protein: CASSYPQATQPQHF. The CDR3 coding sequence is TGTGCCAGCAGTTACCCCCAGGCTACTCAGCCCCAGCATTTT.

A few counts support this clone. This sequence joins TRBV27 and TRBJ1-2; D not resolved. Trimming cost V 0 bases and J 8 bases, with 25 bases left between them. CDR3 length: 18 residues. Germline CDR1 and CDR2: MNHEY and SMNVEV (reference sequence). The CDR3 reads CASSLSAGGGRWSVGYTF. The DNA of the CDR3 is TGTGCCAGCAGTTTATCGGCGGGAGGAGGACGATGGTCGGTCGGCTACACCTTC.

The chain carries TRBV19 and TRBJ1-2; tentative D call: TRBD1 (5 bases). Germline lookup yields CDR1 LNHDA and CDR2 SQIVND (reference sequence). CDR3 size: 13 residues. The V and J ends lost 10 bases and 3 bases respectively, with 15 bases between them. Here the CDR3 DNA reads TGTGCCACCGAAGGGGTCGGTGACTATGGCTACACCTTC. Translated, it gives CATEGVGDYGYTF. Looking up the rest from reference TRBV19 and TRBJ1-2 gives the full variable domain: DGGITQSPKYLFRKEGQNVTLSCEQNLNHDAMYWYRQDPGQGLRLIYYSQIVNDFQKGDIAEGYSVSREKKESFPLTVTSAQKNPTAFYLCATEGVGDYGYTFGSGTRLTVV.

V usage is TRBV7-2 and J usage is TRBJ1-2, with D possibly being TRBD1 (6 bases). Germline-derived CDR1 and CDR2 are SGHTA and FQGNSA. Trimming removed 0 bases from V and 7 bases from J, with 15 bases in between. The CDR3 has 15 amino acids. CDR3 protein: CASSLASGARIGYTF. The CDR3 bases are TGTGCCAGCAGCTTAGCGTCGGGGGCAAGGATTGGCTACACCTTC.

The chain combines TRBV5-1 with TRBJ1-2, with 7 bases fitting TRBD1. After removal of 2 bases from V and 7 bases from J, the junction contained 8 bases not matched to a gene. Germline V gives CDR1 SGHRS, CDR2 YFSETQ. The CDR3 consists of 14 residues. As DNA, the CDR3 is TGCGCCAGCAGCTTCCGGGACAGAGTGGCTGGCTACACCTTC. This sequence encodes CASSFRDRVAGYTF.

The V call is TRBV27, the J call TRBJ1-3; no definite D call. Trimming removed 3 bases at V and 1 base at J, with 7 bases between. The CDR3 is made up of 14 amino acids. The germline CDR1 and CDR2 sequences are MNHEY and SMNVEV (reference sequence). The CDR3 here is CASSFSSSGNTIYF. The CDR3 bases are TGTGCCAGCAGTTTTTCCAGTTCTGGAAACACCATATATTTT.

J is TRBJ1-2 and V is TRBV19; D possibly corresponds to TRBD1 (6 bases). V was pared by 1 base and J by 6 bases, with 12 bases between. Germline CDR1 and CDR2: LNHDA and SQIVND (reference sequence). The CDR3 sequence is 14 residues long. CDR3 sequence: CASSIVAGAHGYTF. CDR3 nucleotide sequence: TGTGCCAGTAGTATAGTTGCGGGGGCGCATGGCTACACCTTC.

J is TRBJ2-3 and V is TRBV6-5; 10 positions agree with TRBD2. This CDR3 region has 16 residues. Per the germline V gene, CDR1 is MNHEY and CDR2 is SVGAGI. V lost 2 bases, J lost 2 bases, and 4 bases stayed unmatched. The CDR3 coding sequence is TGTGCCAGCAGTTACCGGACTAGCGGATACACAGATACGCAGTATTTT. The encoded protein is CASSYRTSGYTDTQYF.

V gene TRBV7-9 combines with J gene TRBJ1-5; 7 bases fit TRBD1. This CDR3 region has 16 residues. Per the germline V gene, CDR1 is SEHNR and CDR2 is FQNEAQ (reference sequence). Germline trimming cut 1 base from V and 3 bases from J; bases unmatched to any gene: 6. This CDR3 reads CASSLVRQGVNQPQHF. CDR3 DNA sequence: TGTGCCAGCAGCTTAGTCCGACAGGGAGTCAATCAGCCCCAGCATTTT. The variable domain in full, with the rest retrieved from reference TRBV7-9 and TRBJ1-5, is DTGVSQNPRHKITKRGQNVTFRCDPISEHNRLYWYRQTLGQGPEFLTYFQNEAQLEKSRLLSDRFSAERPKGSFSTLEIQRTEQGDSAMYLCASSLVRQGVNQPQHFGDGTRLSIL.

This clone was picked up one time. The rearrangement links TRBV11-3 to TRBJ1-6; D is unclear. V was shortened by 3 bases and J by 0 bases, with 0 bases between the two germline ends. Germline CDR1 SGHNT, CDR2 YENEEA. The CDR3 contains 13 residues. CDR3 protein: CASSFSYNSPLHF. In DNA, the CDR3 is TGTGCCAGCAGCTTCTCCTATAATTCACCCCTCCACTTT.